The present TCR beta chain was sequenced within a study of beta chain features in type 1 diabetes. Findings and limits, study-wide: Shortening that was moderate but significant affected the TCRB CDR3s of Type 1 diabetes patients in all four CD4+ subsets.

The sequenced template was cDNA made from the entire isolated RNA. Sequencing of naive, central memory and regulatory T cell samples gave an average of about 3.57 million reads. Method: immunoSEQ multiplex PCR; TCRdb's copy keeps in-frame clones and lacks some. The sample consists of 600,000 to 750,000 clones, 9.5% to 15% of them appearing once. As to this clone: The antigen is unknown.

J lost 6 bases, V lost 4 bases, and 3 bases had no gene match. This CDR3 has 12 amino acids. Germline V gives CDR1 SGHTA, CDR2 FQGNSA. CD45RO/CCR7/CD25/CD127/CD95/CD27 sorting isolated CD4+ naive, central memory, regulatory and stem cell-like memory cells. Specimen: naive CD4+ T cells from blood. This clonotype was sampled from a man under 40 with type 1 diabetes. The J gene is TRBJ2-7, the V gene TRBV7-2; 7 bases match TRBD1. CDR3: CASSSTGVEQYF. In DNA form, the CDR3 reads TGTGCCAGCAGCTCAACAGGGGTCGAGCAGTACTTC.